This T cell receptor (beta chain) was retrieved from a study of human thymus T cells. Study conclusions and caveats: Related research found strongly overlapping thymic repertoires in unrelated individuals. Seemingly biased V and J gene usage marked thymic and blood repertoires.

Concerning this clone itself: Antigen unknown.

Produced via immunoSEQ multiplex PCR; TCRdb's table is partial and in-frame only. The data hold some 130,000 clones, with around 94% observed a single time. The CDR3 length is 17 residues. V shed 4 bases, J shed 5 bases, and the junction held 14 bases outside the gene matches. Germline V CDR1 and CDR2: SGHNT, YENEEA. Corrective cardiac operations yielded the resected thymus tissue. What was sequenced was thymus tissue. The origin of this receptor is a boy in the first two years of life with a congenital heart defect but otherwise immunologically healthy. This chain joins TRBV11-3 and TRBJ2-3; 8 bases agree with TRBD2. This CDR3 is CASSSPPGGGLVDTQYF. CDR3 nucleotides: TGTGCCAGCAGCTCCCCCCCCGGGGGGGGGCTTGTAGATACGCAGTATTTT.